This T cell receptor (beta chain) was sequenced for a study of technical replicates of blood from a few donors (dated by TCRdb to the late 2010s). This clone was observed once. Its cognate antigen has yet to be identified. Base qualities are missing; no much larger clone stands one base away. The library was obtained by the immunoSEQ multiplex PCR assay. This immuneACCESS table, as held by TCRdb, lists in-frame sequences with V and J called but not all clones. Of the missing ones, under half trace to an unresolved V gene in checked studies; the others have no known cause. For this sample the table gives roughly 12,000 clones, of which almost 80% were detected only once. The ten largest account for about 14% of the sample. The CDR3 runs 15 residues from the cysteine to the phenylalanine. CDR3 DNA only is kept here, 45 bases in frame from base 1. The V and J ends are trimmed by 3 bases and 1 base, leaving 13 bases between them. From a lookup of the germline V gene, CDR1 and CDR2 are SGDLS and YYNGEE.

Sequenced sample: PBMCs. This sequence was found in a human donor in good health. The chain uses TRBV9 and TRBJ1-1, and TRBD1 may be the D gene, going by 5 matching bases. The DNA sequence is as follows: TGTGCCAGCAGCGGCCGACAGTGGGGGAACACTGAAGCTTTCTTT. It is translated as CASSGRQWGNTEAFF.